This passage covers 27 T cell receptor beta chains from one sample sequenced in a study of T cell changes during pregnancy in multiple sclerosis. Clones were read by immunoSEQ multiplex PCR, and TCRdb kept only the in-frame ones, dropping some. Of 35,000 to 50,000 clones in the sample, about 85% were seen once. The sequencing used CD4+ T cells from peripheral blood mononuclear cells, collected in the second trimester of pregnancy. The receptors stem from a female donor with multiple sclerosis, enrolled in a pregnancy study.

The chain links TRBV19 to TRBJ2-5; 7 nucleotides align to TRBD1. The CDR3 loop spans 14 amino acids. The germline gives CDR1 LNHDA, CDR2 SQIVND (reference sequence). V lost 7 bases to trimming and J lost 1 base; unmatched junction nucleotides: 6. The CDR3 DNA reads as TGTGCCAGTACCCCGGACAGGACCCAAGAGACCCAGTACTTC. It is translated as CASTPDRTQETQYF.

V usage is TRBV2 and J usage is TRBJ1-4; D is perhaps TRBD1 (5 bases). Trimming stripped 4 bases from V and 5 bases from J, with 11 bases between. Germline lookup yields CDR1 SNHLY and CDR2 FYNNEI. The CDR3 extends over 14 amino acids. CDR3 residues: CASSAGLQNEKLFF. The CDR3 DNA sequence: TGTGCCAGCAGTGCGGGACTTCAGAATGAAAAACTGTTTTTT.

The V and J genes are TRBV15 and TRBJ2-2; 13 positions agree with TRBD2. The J segment lost 7 bases and the V segment lost 1 base, leaving 12 bases of the junction unmatched. CDR1 and CDR2 from the germline V gene are LNHNV and YYDKDF (reference sequence). CDR3 length equals 19 residues. This CDR3 is CATSRAPGGLAGAGGELFF. Written as DNA, the CDR3 is TGTGCCACCAGCAGAGCCCCCGGCGGACTAGCGGGAGCGGGCGGGGAGCTGTTTTTT.

The rearrangement uses TRBV5-1 and TRBJ1-1; D not resolved. Germline-derived CDR1 and CDR2 are SGHRS and YFSETQ. Trimming took 4 bases from V and 0 from J, leaving 10 bases between them. The CDR3 runs 14 residues. The CDR3 region has the DNA TGCGCCAGCAGCACGGGTGCGGTGAACACTGAAGCTTTCTTT. The encoded protein is CASSTGAVNTEAFF.

The gene calls are TRBV28 and TRBJ1-2; unclear D gene. Trimming pared 0 bases from V and 4 bases from J, leaving 3 bases between. Germline loops: CDR1 MDHEN, CDR2 SYDVKM. The CDR3 length is 12 residues. The DNA of the CDR3 is TGTGCCAGCAGTTTATGGAGCTATGGCTACACCTTC. Translation gives CASSLWSYGYTF.

CDR3 sequence reads: CAWSVRDGETQYF. CDR3 bases: TGTGCCTGGAGTGTTCGAGATGGTGAGACCCAGTACTTC. The chain combines TRBV30 with TRBJ2-5; D is ambiguous. V gave up 0 bases and J gave up 5 bases, with 10 bases separating them. The germline V gene encodes CDR1 GTSNPN and CDR2 SVGIG (reference sequence). The CDR3 is made up of 13 amino acids.

This chain uses TRBV5-1 with TRBJ2-6, with D unresolved. The CDR3 runs 14 residues. Trimming took 2 bases from V and 2 from J, leaving 5 bases between them. Germline V lookup: CDR1 SGHRS, CDR2 YFSETQ. CDR3 nucleotides: TGCGCCAGCAGCTTAACTGCTGGGGCCAACGTCCTGACTTTC. It yields the protein CASSLTAGANVLTF.

There are a few counts of this clone. This chain connects TRBV5-4 to TRBJ2-1; TRBD2 matches at 10 bases. There are 16 residues in the CDR3. Germline CDR1 SGHNT, CDR2 YYREEE (reference sequence). J gave up 3 bases and V 0 bases, and 3 bases lay outside the gene matches. The CDR3 sequence is CASSLEIAGGYNEQFF. Written as DNA, the CDR3 is TGTGCCAGCAGCTTGGAAATAGCGGGAGGCTACAATGAGCAGTTCTTC.

The CDR3 here is CASSPLARGNEQFF. DNA of the CDR3: TGTGCCAGCAGCCCACTAGCGAGGGGGAATGAGCAGTTCTTC. The chain couples TRBV5-5 to TRBJ2-1, with a tentative D call TRBD2 (7 bases). CDR1 is SGHKS and CDR2 is YYEKEE in the germline V gene (reference sequence). V gave up 4 bases and J gave up 7 bases, with 15 bases separating them. The CDR3 consists of 14 residues.

The chain links TRBV5-1 to TRBJ1-5; TRBD1 aligns across 10 bases. There are 15 residues in the CDR3. The germline V gene encodes CDR1 SGHRS and CDR2 YFSETQ. V trimming: 4 bases; J trimming: 6 bases; junction bases outside the gene matches: 7. The CDR3 DNA follows: TGCGCCAGCAGCCCGGGACAGGGGTTAGGTCAGCCCCAGCATTTT. It specifies CASSPGQGLGQPQHF.

The gene calls are TRBV7-2 and TRBJ2-3; unclear D gene. Deletions cut 5 bases from V and 2 bases from J, with 17 bases between. Germline V CDR1 and CDR2: SGHTA, FQGNSA. The CDR3 is made up of 16 amino acids. CDR3 protein: CASSPEIVRNTDTQYF. The DNA of the CDR3 is TGTGCCAGCAGCCCCGAGATAGTGAGGAACACAGATACGCAGTATTTT.

The chain carries TRBV7-9 and TRBJ2-3; 10 nucleotides match TRBD1. Looked up from germline, CDR1 is SEHNR and CDR2 is FQNEAQ (reference sequence). CDR3 length: 16 residues. After removal of 3 bases from V and 5 bases from J, the junction contained 8 bases not matched to a gene. CDR3: CASSFPGTGVGDTQYF. The CDR3 DNA sequence: TGTGCCAGCAGCTTTCCCGGGACAGGGGTGGGAGATACGCAGTATTTT. The whole variable domain, remainder taken from reference TRBV7-9 and TRBJ2-3, is DTGVSQNPRHKITKRGQNVTFRCDPISEHNRLYWYRQTLGQGPEFLTYFQNEAQLEKSRLLSDRFSAERPKGSFSTLEIQRTEQGDSAMYLCASSFPGTGVGDTQYFGPGTRLTVL.

Points on this clone: The sample has other DNA sequences that encode this CDR3 too. V gene TRBV18 combines with J gene TRBJ2-6, with TRBD1 matching 8 bases. The CDR3 consists of 17 residues. Germline V lookup: CDR1 KGHSH, CDR2 LQKENI. V trimming: 5 bases; J trimming: 0 bases; junction bases outside the gene matches: 6. CDR3 residues: CASSIRQGNSGANVLTF. CDR3 DNA: TGTGCCAGCTCAATCAGACAGGGGAACTCTGGGGCCAACGTCCTGACTTTC. Supplemented by reference TRBV18 and TRBJ2-6, the full variable domain reads NAGVMQNPRHLVRRRGQEARLRCSPMKGHSHVYWYRQLPEEGLKFMVYLQKENIIDESGMPKERFSAEFPKEGPSILRIQQVVRGDSAAYFCASSIRQGNSGANVLTFGAGSRLTVL.

CDR3 residues: CSDRDRPDGYTF. CDR3 DNA: TGCAGCGACCGGGACAGGCCCGATGGCTACACCTTC. The V gene is TRBV29-1, the J gene TRBJ1-2, with 8 bases identical to TRBD1. CDR1 and CDR2 (germline): SQVTM, ANQGSEA. After removal of 7 bases from V and 6 bases from J, the junction contained 7 bases not matched to a gene. This CDR3 contains 12 residues.

This clone was observed a single time. The chain links TRBV5-1 to TRBJ2-2, with TRBD1 matching over 7 bases. V dropped 0 bases and J dropped 5; count of bases not matched to a gene: 1. The CDR3 has 14 amino acids. The germline CDR1 and CDR2 sequences are SGHRS and YFSETQ. CDR3 nucleotide sequence: TGCGCCAGCAGCTTGGACAGGGGTACCGGGGAGCTGTTTTTT. Its protein product is CASSLDRGTGELFF.

The chain is built from TRBV5-4 and TRBJ1-1, with TRBD1 matching 7 bases. The length of the CDR3 is 13 residues. V shed 2 bases, J shed 5 bases, and the junction held 3 bases outside the gene matches. The germline V gene encodes CDR1 SGHNT and CDR2 YYREEE (reference sequence). The CDR3 reads CASSLGGGTEAFF. CDR3 DNA: TGTGCCAGCAGCTTAGGGGGCGGAACTGAAGCTTTCTTT.

With respect to this clone: One end of the junction varies from germline; a read error may be responsible. J is TRBJ2-7 and V is TRBV18, with TRBD2 as a possible D gene (5 bases). This CDR3 has 16 residues. The V gene's germline CDR1 is KGHSH and CDR2 LQKENI. The CDR3 region is CASSPPRGNPSFEQYF. The CDR3 bases are TGTGCCAGCTCACCACCACGGGGTAACCCCTCCTTCGAGCAGTACTTC.

The V call is TRBV7-2, the J call TRBJ2-6; D perhaps matches TRBD2 (6 bases). Trimming took 5 bases from V and 1 from J, leaving 12 bases between them. The CDR3 extends over 16 amino acids. Germline assignment: CDR1 SGHTA and CDR2 FQGNSA. CDR3 coding DNA: TGTGCCAGCAGCCGCGTGGGGGGTTCTGGGGCCAACGTCCTGACTTTC. Its protein product is CASSRVGGSGANVLTF.

This clone was counted once. The V call is TRBV4-2, the J call TRBJ1-2, with 9 nucleotides matching TRBD1. The J segment lost 7 bases and the V segment lost 4 bases, leaving 10 bases of the junction unmatched. The V gene's germline CDR1 is LGHNA and CDR2 YNFKEQ. The CDR3 sequence is 15 residues long. In nucleotides, the CDR3 is TGTGCCAGCAGCCCTAACTCCGGGACAGGGTTTGGCTACACCTTC. Amino acids: CASSPNSGTGFGYTF.

This clone was detected once. The rearrangement uses TRBV7-6 and TRBJ2-5; the match to TRBD2 covers 7 bases. This CDR3 spans 17 amino acids. Looked up from germline, CDR1 is SGHVS and CDR2 is FNYEAQ. V lost 5 bases to trimming and J lost 3 bases; unmatched junction nucleotides: 15. Written as DNA, the CDR3 is TGTGCCAGCAGCCCCCACGGAGTGGCTAGCGGCGAAGAGACCCAGTACTTC. Its protein is CASSPHGVASGEETQYF.

The chain links TRBV30 to TRBJ2-3; TRBD2 is a possible D gene (6 bases). Germline CDR1 and CDR2: GTSNPN and SVGIG (reference sequence). The CDR3 extends over 14 amino acids. Trimming removed 4 bases at V and 3 bases at J, with 14 bases between. The CDR3 sequence: CAWTVSGRTDTQYF. CDR3 sequence (DNA): TGTGCCTGGACCGTCTCTGGGAGGACAGATACGCAGTATTTT.

The rearrangement links TRBV6-6 to TRBJ2-2; 9 nucleotides match TRBD2. Trimming took 6 bases from V and 7 from J; bases not matched to a gene: 9. The CDR3 is made up of 15 amino acids. Germline values: CDR1 MNHNY, CDR2 SVGAGI (reference sequence). The CDR3 is CASRYRTSEGGELFF. In nucleotides, the CDR3 is TGTGCCAGCAGGTACCGGACTAGCGAAGGCGGGGAGCTGTTTTTT.

The rearrangement links TRBV5-1 to TRBJ2-3, with a possible D match to TRBD2 (5 bases). Germline CDR1 reads SGHRS; CDR2 reads YFSETQ. V was shortened by 0 bases and J by 0 bases, with 8 bases between the two germline ends. CDR3 length: 15 amino acids. In DNA form, the CDR3 reads TGCGCCAGCAGCTTGGTGGCTAGCAGCACAGATACGCAGTATTTT. Amino acid sequence: CASSLVASSTDTQYF.

This chain connects TRBV5-8 to TRBJ2-1, with TRBD2 matching 16 bases. There are 16 residues in the CDR3. Germline CDR1 SGHTS, CDR2 YDEGEE. V lost 4 bases, J lost 9 bases, and 7 bases stayed unmatched. The CDR3 is CASSPGTSGRDGEQFF. The CDR3 coding sequence is TGTGCCAGCAGCCCCGGGACTAGCGGGAGGGACGGTGAGCAGTTCTTC.

The rearrangement joins TRBV5-6 to TRBJ2-1, with a possible D match to TRBD2 (7 bases). Trimming took off 5 bases at V and 4 bases at J, with 16 bases between the two ends. The CDR3 consists of 15 residues. Germline V gene data show CDR1 as SGHDT and CDR2 as YYEEEE. This CDR3 reads CASRPGGLSYNEQFF. CDR3 bases: TGTGCCAGCAGACCCGGGGGGCTATCTTACAATGAGCAGTTCTTC.

CDR3 DNA: TGTGCCTGGAGTGTCAACCGACAGGGAGGATCACCCCTCCACTTT. Amino acid sequence: CAWSVNRQGGSPLHF. J is TRBJ1-6 and V is TRBV30; 7 positions agree with TRBD1. Looked up from germline, CDR1 is GTSNPN and CDR2 is SVGIG (reference sequence). J gave up 10 bases and V 0 bases, and 9 bases lay outside the gene matches. The CDR3 runs 15 residues. Full variable domain (missing parts from reference TRBV30 and TRBJ1-6): SQTIHQWPATLVQPVGSPLSLECTVEGTSNPNLYWYRQAAGRGLQLLFYSVGIGQISSEVPQNLSASRPQDRQFILSSKKLLLSDSGFYLCAWSVNRQGGSPLHFGNGTRLTVT.

This clone has a single count. This chain links TRBV6-1 with TRBJ2-4, with D perhaps TRBD2 (5 bases). CDR1 and CDR2 (germline): MNHNS, SASEGT. The CDR3 sequence is 12 residues long. V dropped 0 bases and J dropped 14 bases, with 11 bases sitting between them. For the CDR3, the DNA is TGTGCCAGCAGTGAAGCGATCGGGAACGAGTACTTC. As protein: CASSEAIGNEYF.